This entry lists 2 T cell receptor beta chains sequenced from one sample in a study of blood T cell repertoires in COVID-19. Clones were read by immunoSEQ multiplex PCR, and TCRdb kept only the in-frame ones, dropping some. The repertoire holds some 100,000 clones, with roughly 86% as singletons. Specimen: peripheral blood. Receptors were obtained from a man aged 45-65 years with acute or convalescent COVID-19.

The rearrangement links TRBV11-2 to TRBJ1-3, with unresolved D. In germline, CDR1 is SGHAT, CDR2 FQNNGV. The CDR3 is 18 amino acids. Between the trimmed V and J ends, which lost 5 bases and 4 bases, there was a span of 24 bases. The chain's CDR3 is CASSTVPPGSSRGNTIYF. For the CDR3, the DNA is TGTGCCAGCAGCACAGTTCCCCCAGGCTCCAGTCGGGGAAACACCATATATTTT.

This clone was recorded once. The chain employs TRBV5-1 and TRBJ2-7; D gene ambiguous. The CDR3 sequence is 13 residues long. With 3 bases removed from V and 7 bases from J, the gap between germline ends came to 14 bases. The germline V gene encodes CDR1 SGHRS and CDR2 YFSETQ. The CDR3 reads CASSSTAIREQYF. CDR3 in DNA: TGCGCCAGCAGCTCCACCGCCATACGGGAGCAGTACTTC.